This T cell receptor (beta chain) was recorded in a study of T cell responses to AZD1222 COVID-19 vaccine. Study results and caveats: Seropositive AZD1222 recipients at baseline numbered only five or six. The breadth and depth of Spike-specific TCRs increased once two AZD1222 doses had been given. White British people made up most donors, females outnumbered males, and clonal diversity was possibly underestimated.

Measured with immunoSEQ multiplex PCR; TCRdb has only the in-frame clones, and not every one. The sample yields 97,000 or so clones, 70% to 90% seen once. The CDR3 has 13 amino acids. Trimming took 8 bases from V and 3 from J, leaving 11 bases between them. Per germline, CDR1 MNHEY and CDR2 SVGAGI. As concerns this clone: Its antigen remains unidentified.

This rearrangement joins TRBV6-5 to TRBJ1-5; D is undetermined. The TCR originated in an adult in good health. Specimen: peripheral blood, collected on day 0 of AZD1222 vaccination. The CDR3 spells CASQRAHNQPQHF. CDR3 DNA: TGTGCCAGCCAGAGGGCCCACAATCAGCCCCAGCATTTT.